This T cell receptor (beta chain) was identified during a study of Graves' ophthalmopathy and Graves' hyperthyroidism. Study in general: Stable hyperthyroidism meant no progression to ophthalmopathy within 18 months of follow-up.

Germline-derived CDR1 and CDR2 are DFQATT and SNEGSKA (reference sequence). The CDR3 consists of 13 residues. Trimming took 5 bases from V and 7 from J; bases not matched to a gene: 10. Recruitment covered hyperthyroidism patients aged 18 to 65 whose new diagnosis was of under 2 months' duration. Clinical symptoms, serum thyroxine, TRAb, thyroid ultrasound and orbital computed tomography determined diagnosis. Investigators amplified TCR beta CDR3 regions from RNA transcripts. Second-round multiplex PCR came after a first-round RT-PCR that employed HTBI primers. TCRdb ran MiXCR on the multiplex PCR reads and lists one entry per CDR3 protein. The sample has about 590,000 distinct CDR3 sequences, 35% to 40% seen once.

This rearrangement joins TRBV20-1 to TRBJ2-7; 8 nucleotides agree with TRBD2. The clonotype originates from an adult man with Graves' hyperthyroidism. The material sequenced was peripheral blood or thyroid tissue (not recorded which). CDR3 in DNA: TGCAGTGCTGATGAAGCGGGAGAGGGAGAGCAGTACTTC. It is translated as CSADEAGEGEQYF.